This T cell receptor beta chain was observed in a study of blood T cell repertoires in COVID-19. For the study at large: Whether acute or convalescent, the COVID-19 samples came from the United States, Italy and Spain. T cells, B-cell-depleted T cells, or PBMCs supplied cDNA or gDNA.

The CDR3 consists of 14 residues. The trim removed 5 bases at V and 3 bases at J, leaving 3 bases unmatched. The germline V gene encodes CDR1 GTSNPN and CDR2 SVGIG (reference sequence). As originally analysed: Researchers report that nucleated cell counts were estimated from reference gene primer amplification. The method was immunoSEQ multiplex PCR; TCRdb's version includes in-frame clones alone and lacks a portion of them. That table gives V, J and clone size, and the DNA gave D and trimming. The sample lists approximately 140,000 clones; almost 90% were seen once. The clonotype comes from a human donor in a cohort sampled during active COVID-19. J is TRBJ2-1 and V is TRBV30; 11 nucleotides match TRBD2. The sequencing sample was made of peripheral blood. In DNA, the CDR3 is TGTGCCTGGGTGACTAGCGGGATCTACAATGAGCAGTTCTTC. Translated: CAWVTSGIYNEQFF.